The next 17 T cell receptor beta chains were all read from a single sample in a study of cytomegalovirus exposure and HLA in healthy donors. Vbeta (60) and Jbeta (13) primers were used in the PCR. Using immunoSEQ multiplex PCR, the repertoire was profiled, and TCRdb retains in-frame clones only, with some absent. This sample has around 99,000 clones, with roughly 80% found just once. Sequencing was performed on PBMCs. Source of these receptors: a man under 40 in good health and CMV-seronegative.

The CDR3 reads CASSIEGTLGETQYF. The CDR3 DNA is TGTGCCAGTAGTATAGAGGGGACTTTAGGGGAGACCCAGTACTTC. The chain recombines TRBV19 with TRBJ2-5; a weak D match, TRBD2 (6 bases). CDR3 size: 15 residues. The germline V and J ends were trimmed by 0 bases and 5 bases, with 13 bases remaining between them. The germline V gene encodes CDR1 LNHDA and CDR2 SQIVND (reference sequence).

This chain connects TRBV6-1 to TRBJ1-2; 9 bases fit TRBD1. The trim removed 2 bases at V and 8 bases at J, leaving 18 bases unmatched. Germline loops: CDR1 MNHNS, CDR2 SASEGT. The CDR3 is made up of 18 amino acids. The CDR3 is CASSENSIGTGRLGGYTF. CDR3 nucleotide sequence: TGTGCCAGCAGTGAAAATAGTATTGGGACAGGGCGATTAGGCGGCTACACCTTC.

This clone was detected a few times. The gene calls are TRBV28 and TRBJ2-7; D might be TRBD2 (5 bases). V lost 7 bases, J lost 4 bases, and 17 bases lay in between. The germline gives CDR1 MDHEN, CDR2 SYDVKM. This CDR3 has 14 amino acids. CDR3 bases: TGTGCCAGCACCCGCAACTGGGGAGAGTACGAGCAGTACTTC. Amino acids: CASTRNWGEYEQYF.

This clone was seen only once. The V and J genes are TRBV29-1 and TRBJ2-2; unclear D gene. The CDR3 runs 14 residues. The germline V gene has CDR1 SQVTM and CDR2 ANQGSEA. V dropped 1 base and J dropped 1 base, with 7 bases sitting between them. CDR3 in amino acids: CSVEGPRNTGELFF. In DNA, the CDR3 is TGCAGCGTTGAAGGTCCCAGGAACACCGGGGAGCTGTTTTTT.

In its sample, this clone was seen a few times. The V call is TRBV5-1, the J call TRBJ2-7; 9 bases line up with TRBD1. Germline-derived CDR1 and CDR2 are SGHRS and YFSETQ. This CDR3 has 14 amino acids. V dropped 3 bases and J dropped 6; count of bases not matched to a gene: 7. DNA of the CDR3: TGCGCCAGCAGCTCCGTGGACAGGGGAAGCGAGCAGTACTTC. Protein product: CASSSVDRGSEQYF.

V is TRBV5-1 and J is TRBJ2-1; TRBD2 matches at 9 bases. The V segment lost 3 bases and the J segment 7 bases; nucleotides outside the gene matches: 8. The germline V gene has CDR1 SGHRS and CDR2 YFSETQ. This CDR3 comprises 15 residues. The CDR3 loop reads CASSWLAGVGNEQFF. The DNA of the CDR3 is TGCGCCAGCAGCTGGTTAGCGGGAGTAGGGAATGAGCAGTTCTTC.

The chain combines TRBV27 with TRBJ2-7; D is possibly TRBD1 (5 bases). Per germline, CDR1 MNHEY and CDR2 SMNVEV (reference sequence). V lost 5 bases and J 2 bases, leaving 13 bases between the germline ends. This CDR3 has 14 amino acids. Here the CDR3 reads CASSPMTDAYEQYF. The CDR3 DNA reads as TGTGCCAGCAGTCCGATGACAGATGCCTACGAGCAGTACTTC.

The V call is TRBV19, the J call TRBJ1-6; D not certain. V was pared by 9 bases and J by 5 bases, with 14 bases between. This CDR3 comprises 14 residues. CDR1 and CDR2 from the germline V gene are LNHDA and SQIVND (reference sequence). This CDR3 is CASGPQVDNSPLHF. CDR3 nucleotides: TGTGCCAGCGGCCCCCAGGTGGATAATTCACCCCTCCACTTT.

CDR3 nucleotide sequence: TGTGCCAGCAGCTTCCAAACAGGGCAAGCTAACTATGGCTACACCTTC. Translated: CASSFQTGQANYGYTF. V gene TRBV13 combines with J gene TRBJ1-2; weak D call: TRBD1 (6 bases). V lost 3 bases and J lost 0, with 14 bases in between. The CDR3 length is 16 residues. Germline loops: CDR1 PRHDT, CDR2 FYEKMQ (reference sequence).

V is TRBV19 and J is TRBJ1-5; D ambiguous. CDR3 length: 12 amino acids. Germline V gene data show CDR1 as LNHDA and CDR2 as SQIVND (reference sequence). Written as DNA, the CDR3 is TGTGCTACCCGGGCGGGGTGGCAGCCCCAGCATTTT. It encodes CATRAGWQPQHF.

The gene calls are TRBV5-1 and TRBJ2-1, with 11 positions matching TRBD1. The CDR3 has 13 residues. CDR1 SGHRS and CDR2 YFSETQ come from the germline V gene. V lost 7 bases and J lost 8; bases outside the gene matches: 5. CDR3 in amino acids: CASGDRGGDEQFF. In nucleotides, the CDR3 is TGCGCCAGCGGGGACAGGGGGGGGGATGAGCAGTTCTTC.

The chain links TRBV5-1 to TRBJ1-5; D unresolved. The ends were cut back, 1 base at V and 5 bases at J, with 10 bases in the middle. The CDR3 contains 14 residues. In germline, CDR1 is SGHRS, CDR2 YFSETQ. CDR3 residues: CASSLWADDQPQHF. The CDR3 coding sequence is TGCGCCAGCAGCTTGTGGGCAGACGATCAGCCCCAGCATTTT.

As for this clone: This likely comes from a read error, as the CDR3 has no conserved phenylalanine or tryptophan at its end. This chain connects TRBV30 to TRBJ1-6, with D hard to call. The CDR3 extends over 14 amino acids. Trimming left V 3 bases short and J 8 bases short, with 14 bases between. Looked up from germline, CDR1 is GTSNPN and CDR2 is SVGIG (reference sequence). The CDR3 protein is CAWSPDLWDSPLHV. The CDR3 nucleotides read TGTGCCTGGAGCCCGGACTTGTGGGATTCACCCCTCCACGTT.

This rearrangement joins TRBV6-6 to TRBJ2-5, with D perhaps matching TRBD1 (5 bases). V was shortened by 6 bases and J by 3 bases, with 14 bases between the two germline ends. CDR3 size: 14 residues. The germline V gene encodes CDR1 MNHNY and CDR2 SVGAGI (reference sequence). The CDR3 sequence is CASRGPSGKETQYF. DNA of the CDR3: TGTGCCAGCAGGGGCCCTTCAGGGAAAGAGACCCAGTACTTC.

V gene TRBV30 combines with J gene TRBJ1-1; D possibly corresponds to TRBD1 (6 bases). This CDR3 has 13 amino acids. Germline CDR1 reads GTSNPN; CDR2 reads SVGIG (reference sequence). Trimming pared 1 base from V and 6 bases from J, leaving 12 bases between. CDR3 nucleotide sequence: TGTGCCTGGAGTGCACAGGGAAACGCTGAAGCTTTCTTT. Translated, it gives CAWSAQGNAEAFF. Full variable domain (outside the CDR3, taken from reference TRBV30 and TRBJ1-1): SQTIHQWPATLVQPVGSPLSLECTVEGTSNPNLYWYRQAAGRGLQLLFYSVGIGQISSEVPQNLSASRPQDRQFILSSKKLLLSDSGFYLCAWSAQGNAEAFFGQGTRLTVV.

V and J are TRBV10-2 and TRBJ1-6, with D perhaps TRBD1 (6 bases). Between the trimmed V and J ends, which lost 7 bases and 10 bases, there was a span of 11 bases. Germline CDR1 and CDR2: WSHSY and SAAADI. CDR3 size: 12 residues. In DNA, the CDR3 is TGCGCCAGCACGGAGGGGGGGTCACCCCTCCACTTT. Protein sequence: CASTEGGSPLHF.

The chain couples TRBV5-1 to TRBJ1-1; TRBD1 aligns across 7 bases. V lost 4 bases and J lost 4; bases outside the gene matches: 10. Germline assignment: CDR1 SGHRS and CDR2 YFSETQ. The CDR3 is 15 amino acids. The CDR3 spells CASSAETGLGTEAFF. In DNA, the CDR3 is TGCGCCAGCAGCGCCGAGACAGGGCTCGGCACTGAAGCTTTCTTT.